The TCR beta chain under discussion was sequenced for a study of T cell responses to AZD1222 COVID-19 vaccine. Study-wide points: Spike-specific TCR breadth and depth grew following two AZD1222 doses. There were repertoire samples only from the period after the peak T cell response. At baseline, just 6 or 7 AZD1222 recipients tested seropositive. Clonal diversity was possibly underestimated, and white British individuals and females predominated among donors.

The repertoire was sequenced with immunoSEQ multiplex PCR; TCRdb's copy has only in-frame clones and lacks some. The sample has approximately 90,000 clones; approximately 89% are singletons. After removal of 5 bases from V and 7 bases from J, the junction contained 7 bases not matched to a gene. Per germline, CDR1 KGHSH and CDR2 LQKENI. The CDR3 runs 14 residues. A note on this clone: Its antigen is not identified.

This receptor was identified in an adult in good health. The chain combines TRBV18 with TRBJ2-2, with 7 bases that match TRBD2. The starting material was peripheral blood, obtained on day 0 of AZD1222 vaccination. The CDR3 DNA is TGTGCCAGCTCAGAGACTAGCCCCAACGGGGAGCTGTTTTTT. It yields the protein CASSETSPNGELFF.